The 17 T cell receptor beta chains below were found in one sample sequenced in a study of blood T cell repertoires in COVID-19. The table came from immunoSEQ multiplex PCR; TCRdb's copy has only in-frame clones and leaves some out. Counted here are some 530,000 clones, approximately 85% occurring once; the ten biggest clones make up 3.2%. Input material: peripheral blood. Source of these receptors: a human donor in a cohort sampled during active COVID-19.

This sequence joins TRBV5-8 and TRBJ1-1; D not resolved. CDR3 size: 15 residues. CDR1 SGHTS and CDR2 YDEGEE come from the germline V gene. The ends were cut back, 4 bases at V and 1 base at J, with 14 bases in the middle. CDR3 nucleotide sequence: TGTGCCAGCAGCCTGAGTTCGGGAGGGAACACTGAAGCTTTCTTT. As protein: CASSLSSGGNTEAFF.

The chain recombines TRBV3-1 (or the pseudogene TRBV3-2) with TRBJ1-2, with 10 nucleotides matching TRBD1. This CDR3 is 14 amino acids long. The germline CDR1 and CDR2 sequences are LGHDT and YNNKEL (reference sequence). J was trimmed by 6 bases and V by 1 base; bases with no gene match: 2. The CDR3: CASSQGQGANGYTF. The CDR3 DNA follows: TGTGCCAGCAGCCAAGGACAGGGGGCGAATGGCTACACCTTC.

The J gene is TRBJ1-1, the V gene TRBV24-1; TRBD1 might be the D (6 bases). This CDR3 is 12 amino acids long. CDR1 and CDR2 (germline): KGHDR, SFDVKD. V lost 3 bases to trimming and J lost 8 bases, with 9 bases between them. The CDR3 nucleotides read TGTGCCACCAGTGATCGGCAGGGGGAAGCTTTCTTT. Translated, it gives CATSDRQGEAFF.

CDR3 sequence: CASNPGEQPQHF. The CDR3 nucleotides read TGTGCCAGCAACCCGGGAGAGCAGCCCCAGCATTTT. This sequence joins TRBV6-5 and TRBJ1-5; D is unresolved. Deletions cut 7 bases from V and 7 bases from J, with 11 bases between. The V gene's germline CDR1 is MNHEY and CDR2 SVGAGI. The CDR3 runs to 12 residues.

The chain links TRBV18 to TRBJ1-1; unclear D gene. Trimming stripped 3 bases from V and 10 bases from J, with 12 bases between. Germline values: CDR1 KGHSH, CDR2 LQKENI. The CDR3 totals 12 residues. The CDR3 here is CASSPAGEGAFF. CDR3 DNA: TGTGCCAGCTCACCCGCCGGGGAAGGAGCTTTCTTT.

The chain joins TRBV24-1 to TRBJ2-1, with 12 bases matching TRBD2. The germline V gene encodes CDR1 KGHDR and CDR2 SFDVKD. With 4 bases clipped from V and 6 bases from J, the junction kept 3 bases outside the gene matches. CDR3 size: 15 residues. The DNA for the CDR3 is TGTGCCACCAGTGACCCGACTAGCGGGAGCAATGAGCAGTTCTTC. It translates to CATSDPTSGSNEQFF.

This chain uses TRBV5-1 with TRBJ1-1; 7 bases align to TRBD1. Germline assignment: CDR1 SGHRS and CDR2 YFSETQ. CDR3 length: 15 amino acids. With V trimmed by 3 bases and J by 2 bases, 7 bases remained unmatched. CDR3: CASSYVGQRNTEAFF. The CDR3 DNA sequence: TGCGCCAGCAGCTATGTGGGACAGCGAAACACTGAAGCTTTCTTT.

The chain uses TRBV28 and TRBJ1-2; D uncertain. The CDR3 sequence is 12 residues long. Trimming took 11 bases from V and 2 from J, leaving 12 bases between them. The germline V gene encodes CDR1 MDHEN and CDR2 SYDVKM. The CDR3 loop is CAGGRANYGYTF. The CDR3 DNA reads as TGTGCCGGCGGGCGTGCCAACTATGGCTACACCTTC.

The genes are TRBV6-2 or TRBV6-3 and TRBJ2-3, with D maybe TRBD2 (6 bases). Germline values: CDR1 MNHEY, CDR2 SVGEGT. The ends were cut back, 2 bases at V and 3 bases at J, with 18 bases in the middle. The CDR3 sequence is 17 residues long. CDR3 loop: CASSYRRVARNTDTQYF. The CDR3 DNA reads TGTGCCAGCAGTTACCGGAGGGTAGCCAGAAATACAGATACGCAGTATTTT.

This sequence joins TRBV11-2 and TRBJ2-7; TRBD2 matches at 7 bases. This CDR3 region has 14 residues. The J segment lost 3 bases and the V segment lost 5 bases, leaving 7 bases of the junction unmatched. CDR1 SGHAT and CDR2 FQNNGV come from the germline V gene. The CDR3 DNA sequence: TGTGCCAGCAGCCCCCAGCGGGATGGCTACGAGCAGTACTTC. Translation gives CASSPQRDGYEQYF.

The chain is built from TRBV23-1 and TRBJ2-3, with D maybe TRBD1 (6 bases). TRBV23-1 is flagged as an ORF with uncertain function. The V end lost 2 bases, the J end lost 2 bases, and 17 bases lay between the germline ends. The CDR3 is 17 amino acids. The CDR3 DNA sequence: TGCGCCAGCAGTCAACCCAGGGGCTCTTGGCCCACAGATACGCAGTATTTT. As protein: CASSQPRGSWPTDTQYF.

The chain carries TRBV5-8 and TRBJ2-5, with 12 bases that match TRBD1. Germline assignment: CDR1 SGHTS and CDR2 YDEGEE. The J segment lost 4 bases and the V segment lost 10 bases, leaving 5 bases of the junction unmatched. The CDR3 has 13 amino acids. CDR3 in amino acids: CAGRDRGRETQYF. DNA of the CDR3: TGTGCCGGCCGGGACAGGGGGCGAGAGACCCAGTACTTC.

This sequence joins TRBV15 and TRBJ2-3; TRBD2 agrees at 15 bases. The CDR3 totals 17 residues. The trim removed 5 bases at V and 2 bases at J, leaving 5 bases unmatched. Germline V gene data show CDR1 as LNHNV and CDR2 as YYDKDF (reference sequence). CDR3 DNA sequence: TGTGCCACCAGCCTTGGACTAGCGGGAGGGCCCACAGATACGCAGTATTTT. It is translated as CATSLGLAGGPTDTQYF. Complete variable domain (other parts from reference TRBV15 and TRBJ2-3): DAMVIQNPRYQVTQFGKPVTLSCSQTLNHNVMYWYQQKSSQAPKLLFHYYDKDFNNEADTPDNFQSRRPNTSFCFLDIRSPGLGDTAMYLCATSLGLAGGPTDTQYFGPGTRLTVL.

Here the CDR3 reads CASSVLAGSNEQFF. The CDR3 coding sequence is TGTGCCAGCAGCGTACTAGCGGGGAGCAATGAGCAGTTCTTC. The chain recombines TRBV9 with TRBJ2-1; 9 nucleotides match TRBD2. The CDR3 is 14 residues long. V trimming: 1 base; J trimming: 6 bases; junction bases outside the gene matches: 2. CDR1 is SGDLS, CDR2 YYNGEE, per germline.

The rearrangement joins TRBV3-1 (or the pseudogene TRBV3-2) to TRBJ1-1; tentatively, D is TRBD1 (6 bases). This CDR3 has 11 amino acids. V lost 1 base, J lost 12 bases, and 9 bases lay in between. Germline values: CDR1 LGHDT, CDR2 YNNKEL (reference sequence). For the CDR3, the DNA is TGTGCCAGCAGCCAAGCAGGGGCTCCTTTCTTT. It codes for CASSQAGAPFF.

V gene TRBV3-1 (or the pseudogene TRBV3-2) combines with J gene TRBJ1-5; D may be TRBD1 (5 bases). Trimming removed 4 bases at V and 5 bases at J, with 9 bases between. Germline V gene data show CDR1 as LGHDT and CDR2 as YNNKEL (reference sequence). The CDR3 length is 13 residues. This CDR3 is CASSPGGDQPQHF. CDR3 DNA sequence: TGTGCCAGCAGCCCGGGAGGGGATCAGCCCCAGCATTTT.

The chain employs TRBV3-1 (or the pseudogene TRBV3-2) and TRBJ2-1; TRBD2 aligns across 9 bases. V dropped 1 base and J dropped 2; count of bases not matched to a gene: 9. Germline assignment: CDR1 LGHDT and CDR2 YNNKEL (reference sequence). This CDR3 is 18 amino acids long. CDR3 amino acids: CASSQVVTSGRTYNEQFF. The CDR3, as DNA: TGTGCCAGCAGCCAAGTTGTGACTAGCGGACGAACCTACAATGAGCAGTTCTTC.